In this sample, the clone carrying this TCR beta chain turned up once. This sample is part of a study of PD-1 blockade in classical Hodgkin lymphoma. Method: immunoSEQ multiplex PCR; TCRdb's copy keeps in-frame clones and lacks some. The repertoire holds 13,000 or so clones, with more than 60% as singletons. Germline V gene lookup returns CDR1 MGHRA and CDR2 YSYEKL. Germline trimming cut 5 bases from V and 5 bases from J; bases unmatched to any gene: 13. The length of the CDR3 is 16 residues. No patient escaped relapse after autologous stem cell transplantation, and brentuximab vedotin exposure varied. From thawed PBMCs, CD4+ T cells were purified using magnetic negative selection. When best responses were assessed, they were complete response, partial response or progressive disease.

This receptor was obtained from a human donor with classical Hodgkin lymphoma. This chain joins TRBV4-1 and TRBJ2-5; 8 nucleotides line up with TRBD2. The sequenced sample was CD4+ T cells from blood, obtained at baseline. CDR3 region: CASSNLAGGAGETQYF. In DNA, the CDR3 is TGCGCCAGCAGCAACTTAGCCGGGGGGGCTGGGGAGACCCAGTACTTC.